Following are 6 T cell receptor beta chains from one sample sequenced in a study of blood T cell repertoires in COVID-19. Clones were sequenced by immunoSEQ multiplex PCR, and TCRdb holds only the in-frame ones, with some missing. The table has a few hundred thousand clones, 86% seen once; the top ten hold about 10%. Sequenced material: PBMCs or T cells enriched from blood (not recorded which). These receptors originate from a woman younger than 35 who had recovered from COVID-19.

The chain is built from TRBV11-2 and TRBJ1-6; D uncertain. V lost 3 bases to trimming and J lost 14 bases, with 14 bases between them. Germline CDR1 is SGHAT and CDR2 is FQNNGV. This CDR3 has 13 residues. The CDR3 DNA is TGTGCCAGCAGCTTTCTCGGTAGTGGTTCCCTCCACTTT. This sequence encodes CASSFLGSGSLHF.

V is TRBV15 and J is TRBJ1-5, with D uncertain. The V end lost 0 bases, the J end lost 6 bases, and 6 bases lay between the germline ends. Germline CDR1 is LNHNV and CDR2 is YYDKDF (reference sequence). The CDR3 runs 13 residues. This CDR3 is CATSRDTGQPQHF. The CDR3 coding sequence is TGTGCCACCAGCAGAGATACGGGTCAGCCCCAGCATTTT.

The rearrangement joins TRBV19 to TRBJ1-2; 9 bases agree with TRBD1. This CDR3 is 15 amino acids long. Trimming took 5 bases from V and 4 from J; bases not matched to a gene: 8. The germline V gene has CDR1 LNHDA and CDR2 SQIVND (reference sequence). CDR3: CASSPRTGARYGYTF. In DNA, the CDR3 is TGTGCCAGTAGTCCCCGGACAGGGGCGCGCTATGGCTACACCTTC.

V and J are TRBV6-5 and TRBJ2-1; TRBD1 might be the D (5 bases). Germline CDR1 reads MNHEY; CDR2 reads SVGAGI. Trimming removed 6 bases from V and 0 bases from J, with 6 bases in between. The CDR3 totals 13 residues. CDR3 nucleotides: TGTGCCAGCAGAGACAGCTCCTACAATGAGCAGTTCTTC. Translated, it gives CASRDSSYNEQFF.

The V gene is TRBV4-1, the J gene TRBJ2-7, with 8 bases that match TRBD2. The trim removed 4 bases at V and 3 bases at J, leaving 8 bases unmatched. Germline CDR1 and CDR2: MGHRA and YSYEKL. This CDR3 spans 15 amino acids. CDR3 sequence reads: CASSRDREGRYEQYF. The DNA of the CDR3 is TGCGCCAGCAGCCGGGACCGGGAGGGCCGCTACGAGCAGTACTTC.

The chain joins TRBV2 to TRBJ1-4; 9 positions agree with TRBD1. The CDR3 runs 14 residues. Germline values: CDR1 SNHLY, CDR2 FYNNEI. V dropped 6 bases and J dropped 12; count of bases not matched to a gene: 11. The CDR3 nucleotides are TGTGCCAGCAGCTGGGACAGGGCGAGTGGGGAACTGTTTTTT. Translated, it gives CASSWDRASGELFF.